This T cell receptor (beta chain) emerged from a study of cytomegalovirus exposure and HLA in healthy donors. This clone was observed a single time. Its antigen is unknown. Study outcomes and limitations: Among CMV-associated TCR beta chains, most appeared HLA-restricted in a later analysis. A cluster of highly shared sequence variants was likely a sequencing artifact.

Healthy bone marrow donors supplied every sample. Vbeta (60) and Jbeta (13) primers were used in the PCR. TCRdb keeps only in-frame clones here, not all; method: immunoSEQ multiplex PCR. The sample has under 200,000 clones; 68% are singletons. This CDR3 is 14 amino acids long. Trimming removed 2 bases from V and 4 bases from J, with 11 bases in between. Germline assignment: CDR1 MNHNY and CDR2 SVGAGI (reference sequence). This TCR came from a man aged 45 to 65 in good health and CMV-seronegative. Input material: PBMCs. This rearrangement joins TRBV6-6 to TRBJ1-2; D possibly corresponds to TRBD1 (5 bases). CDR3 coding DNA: TGTGCCAGCAGTTACAGCGGGGCAATCTATGGCTACACCTTC. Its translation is CASSYSGAIYGYTF.